What follows describes a single T cell receptor (beta chain). With 7 bases clipped from V and 6 bases from J, the junction kept 11 bases outside the gene matches. Germline V gene lookup returns CDR1 MDHEN and CDR2 SYDVKM. The CDR3 sequence is 15 residues long. Original analysis: Amplification of reference gene primers provided the estimated nucleated cell counts. This table comes from immunoSEQ multiplex PCR, and its TCRdb copy is limited to in-frame clones, with some not included. The V and J calls and the clone size are those of that table, but D and trimming were determined from the DNA. Here the sample spans some 350,000 clones, almost 90% being singletons. The data derive from a study of blood T cell repertoires in COVID-19. Study context: Acute-phase and convalescent COVID-19 samples originated in the United States, Italy and Spain.

This receptor was obtained from a woman in her seventies with COVID-19, enrolled during active disease. Sequenced: peripheral blood. J is TRBJ1-4 and V is TRBV28, with 7 nucleotides matching TRBD1. The chain's CDR3 is CASIPTGTVYEKLFF. The CDR3 DNA follows: TGTGCCAGCATCCCAACCGGGACAGTATATGAAAAACTGTTTTTT. The whole variable domain, filled in from reference TRBV28 and TRBJ1-4, reads DVKVTQSSRYLVKRTGEKVFLECVQDMDHENMFWYRQDPGLGLRLIYFSYDVKMKEKGDIPEGYSVSREKKERFSLILESASTNQTSMYLCASIPTGTVYEKLFFGSGTQLSVL.